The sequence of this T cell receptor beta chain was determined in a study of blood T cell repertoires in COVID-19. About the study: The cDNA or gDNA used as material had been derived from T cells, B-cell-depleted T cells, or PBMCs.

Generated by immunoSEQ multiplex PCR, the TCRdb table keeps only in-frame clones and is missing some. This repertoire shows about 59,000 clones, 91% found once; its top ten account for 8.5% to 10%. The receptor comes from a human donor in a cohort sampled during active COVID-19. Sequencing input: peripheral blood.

CDR3 residues: CSGSGTGGAETQYF. The CDR3 nucleotides are TGCAGCGGTTCCGGGACAGGGGGCGCCGAGACCCAGTACTTC. The rearrangement links TRBV29-1 to TRBJ2-5; 12 bases agree with TRBD1. Unmatched junction bases numbered 8, after V lost 7 bases and J lost 5 bases. Germline V lookup: CDR1 SQVTM, CDR2 ANQGSEA. The CDR3 length is 14 residues.